This T cell receptor (beta chain) was obtained from a study of blood T cells in healthy people across ages. Study-wide context: The template switching approach captured approximately one barcoded beta molecule for every two T cells. General study findings and limits: Older age coincided with a roughly linear decline in TCR beta diversity per million T cells. Both naive CD4+ cell counts and diversity were greater in long-lived donors than in aged donors.

As concerns this clonotype: Its antigen remains unidentified.

A second PCR of about 7 to 11 cycles used a sample-barcoded 5' primer and a J-beta primer mix. A tag from a template-switch adaptor with 12 random nucleotides marked each cDNA molecule. MiXCR, run by TCRdb on the 5' RACE reads, gives a single entry per CDR3 protein. The repertoire holds about 1.5 million distinct CDR3 sequences, 35% to 45% seen once, with approximately 4% in the top ten. The CDR3 covers 15 residues. Germline V gives CDR1 SQVTM, CDR2 ANQGSEA. Unmatched junction bases numbered 6, after V lost 1 base and J lost 0 bases. The sample taken for sequencing was blood. The receptor comes from a woman aged 18-29 years in good health. V gene TRBV29-1 combines with J gene TRBJ2-7, with 7 bases identical to TRBD2. CDR3 nucleotide sequence: TGCAGCGTTGAAGGAACTAGCGCAACCTCCTACGAGCAGTACTTC. Translated, it gives CSVEGTSATSYEQYF.